This is a list of T cell receptor beta chains from one sample in a study of technical replicates of blood from a handful of donors. The table came from immunoSEQ multiplex PCR; TCRdb's copy has only in-frame clones and leaves some out. The sample includes about 56,000 clones, about 93% seen only once; the top ten take 4.2%. The source material was PBMCs. The receptor set was obtained from a human donor in good health. Some clones in this sample may be carry-over from other donors' samples. CDR3s leave out the opening cysteine and the closing phenylalanine or tryptophan.

V | CDR3
TRBV10-3 | AISGGEGTADQPQH
TRBV11-3 | ASSPRTGRSGELF
TRBV5-1 | ASTTPGTVNTGELF
TRBV14 | ASSQGHSNTEAF
TRBV2 | ASSERTGNSPLH
TRBV10-3 | AISETRQGPTEAF
TRBV18 | ASSPRGMGGISGEQY
TRBV29-1 | SVPLIDRGLGYEQF
TRBV18 | ASSPGLALNTGELF
TRBV29-1 | SATGTEELF
TRBV6-5 | ASSYTIPSGDEQF
TRBV27 | ASRTGRTYEQY
TRBV10-2 | ASSEAGQGGELF
TRBV7-8 | ASSYEGRSYNEQF
TRBV2 | ASSDRQGARRGSIQY
TRBV7-2 | ASSLVASGNEQY
TRBV7-2 | ASSFAENTEAF
TRBV6-5 | ASSYSMTSTQTQY
TRBV18 | ASSAGAYEQY
TRBV5-4 | ASSLAAGGYEQY
TRBV19 | ASSIGQGLNTEAF
TRBV5-1 | ASSSWVDLGDYEQY
TRBV11-2 | ASSLGGRNGNTIY
TRBV10-3 | AITDRLNTEAF
TRBV15 | ATSNGQAVTGELF
TRBV6-1 | ASSEGRTYTEAF
TRBV30 | AWDRGIYGYT
TRBV7-9 | ASSRTGQHIYGYT
TRBV2 | ASNVKQGAGNIQY
TRBV18 | ASSSSGREAF
TRBV27 | ASKPGGPRVTDTQY
TRBV10-3 | AINSRWEGEQY
TRBV5-1 | ASSPDSYNSPLH
TRBV4-3 | ASSQDRSASGNTIY
TRBV15 | ATSRVTGADTQY
TRBV4-1 | ASSKWTGMNTEAF
TRBV19 | ASTDREPFGYT
TRBV6-5 | ASRSYRGSTDTQY
TRBV27 | ASSAGTGYSGANVLT
TRBV18 | ASSPPTAGGQETQY
TRBV5-1 | ASSPGSVWGYT
TRBV2 | ASSRLAESREKLF
TRBV15 | ATSWSAGVNEQF
TRBV5-6 | ASSLNSNYGYT
TRBV9 | ASSGRDSTYEQY
TRBV30 | AWRTAGGRGELF
TRBV7-6 | ASSSSGTSGLREQF
TRBV28 | ASSFTGQGTGETQY